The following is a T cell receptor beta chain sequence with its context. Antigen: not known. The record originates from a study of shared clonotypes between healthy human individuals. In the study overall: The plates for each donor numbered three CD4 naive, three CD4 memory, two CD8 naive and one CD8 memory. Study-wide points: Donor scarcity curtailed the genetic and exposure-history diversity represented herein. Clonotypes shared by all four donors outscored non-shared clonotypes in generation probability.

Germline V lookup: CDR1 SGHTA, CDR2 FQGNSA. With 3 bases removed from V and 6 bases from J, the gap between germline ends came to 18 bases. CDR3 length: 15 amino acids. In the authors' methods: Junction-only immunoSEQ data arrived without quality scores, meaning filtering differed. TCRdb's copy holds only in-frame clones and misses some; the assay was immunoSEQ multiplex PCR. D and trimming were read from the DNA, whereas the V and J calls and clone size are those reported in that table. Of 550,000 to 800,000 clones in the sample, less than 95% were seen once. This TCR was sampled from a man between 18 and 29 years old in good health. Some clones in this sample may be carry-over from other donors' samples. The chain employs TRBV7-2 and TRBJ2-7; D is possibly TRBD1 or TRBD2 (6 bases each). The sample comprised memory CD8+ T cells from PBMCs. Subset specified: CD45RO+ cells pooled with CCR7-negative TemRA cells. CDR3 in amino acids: CASSFAGHRPFEQYF. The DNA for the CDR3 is TGTGCCAGCAGCTTTGCGGGACACCGTCCTTTCGAGCAGTACTTC.